These 22 T cell receptor beta chains share one sample of origin, sequenced in a study of T cells after yellow fever vaccination. MiXCR was run by TCRdb on the 5' RACE reads, yielding one entry per CDR3 protein. Of 600,000 to 750,000 distinct CDR3 sequences in the sample, approximately 13% were seen once. The sequencing used PBMCs, collected on the day of the yellow fever booster vaccination. The source is a man aged 25-45 years who received the YFV17D yellow fever vaccine.

V usage is TRBV3-1 and J usage is TRBJ2-5; 11 bases agree with TRBD1. V lost 3 bases to trimming and J lost 7 bases; unmatched junction nucleotides: 7. This CDR3 comprises 15 residues. Germline CDR1 reads LGHDT; CDR2 reads YNNKEL (reference sequence). CDR3: CASSHRTGGAGTQYF. The DNA for the CDR3 is TGTGCCAGCAGCCATAGGACAGGGGGCGCGGGGACCCAGTACTTC.

This clonotype has just a few counts. The chain combines TRBV4-3 with TRBJ2-7; D unresolved. The length of the CDR3 is 16 residues. CDR1 is LGHNA, CDR2 YSLEER, per germline. V dropped 1 base and J dropped 3 bases, with 16 bases sitting between them. CDR3 loop: CASSQVSARNYYEQYF. The CDR3 DNA is TGCGCCAGCAGCCAAGTGTCAGCCAGGAACTACTACGAGCAGTACTTC.

CDR3 nucleotide sequence: TGTGCCAGCAAGAGACTAGCAACAAAAGAGACCCAGTACTTC. It encodes CASKRLATKETQYF. V gene TRBV2 combines with J gene TRBJ2-5, with 7 bases lining up with TRBD2. The CDR3 is 14 residues long. Trimming cost V 7 bases and J 3 bases; bases outside gene matches: 8. Germline assignment: CDR1 SNHLY and CDR2 FYNNEI.

The chain has TRBV18 and TRBJ2-3, with D uncertain. This CDR3 is 15 amino acids long. Germline loops: CDR1 KGHSH, CDR2 LQKENI. The V end was cut by 3 bases, the J end by 3 bases, with 13 bases between. The CDR3 region is CASSPAGLSTDTQYF. The DNA for the CDR3 is TGTGCCAGCTCACCCGCCGGATTGAGTACAGATACGCAGTATTTT.

This clonotype was found a few times. This sequence joins TRBV7-3 and TRBJ1-4; D unclear. CDR1 and CDR2 from the germline V gene are SGHTA and FQGTGA. The CDR3 runs to 13 residues. The V end lost 8 bases, the J end lost 5 bases, and 12 bases lay between the germline ends. The DNA for the CDR3 is TGTGCCAGCGCCCGGGCGAGGAATGAAAAACTGTTTTTT. Its protein is CASARARNEKLFF.

The chain couples TRBV28 to TRBJ1-3, with no clear D. The ends were cut back, 10 bases at V and 2 bases at J, with 15 bases in the middle. This CDR3 region has 14 residues. Germline assignment: CDR1 MDHEN and CDR2 SYDVKM. Here the CDR3 reads CATQSRFTGNTIYF. DNA for the CDR3: TGTGCCACCCAAAGCAGGTTTACTGGAAACACCATATATTTT.

This sequence joins TRBV12-3 or TRBV12-4 and TRBJ1-1; D gene unclear. V was cut by 7 bases and J by 4 bases, with 10 bases left in between. This CDR3 comprises 12 residues. The CDR3 DNA reads TGTGCCAGCAACCCGCAAGGCACTGAAGCTTTCTTT. This encodes CASNPQGTEAFF.

CDR3 sequence (DNA): TGTGCCTGGACGGGCACTCTCCAAGAGACCCAGTACTTC. It is translated as CAWTGTLQETQYF. The chain carries TRBV30 and TRBJ2-5, with no clear D. V was cut by 4 bases and J by 1 base, with 10 bases left in between. This CDR3 is built from 13 residues. Germline V gene data show CDR1 as GTSNPN and CDR2 as SVGIG (reference sequence).

In its sample, this clonotype was seen a few times. V gene TRBV11-2 combines with J gene TRBJ2-1, with 9 bases fitting TRBD1. The CDR3 sequence is 17 residues long. Per the germline V gene, CDR1 is SGHAT and CDR2 is FQNNGV. V was clipped by 0 bases and J by 9 bases; unmatched bases: 12. For the CDR3, the DNA is TGTGCCAGCAGCTTAGAGGCCTACGGGACAGGGTATTCTGAGCAGTTCTTC. Translation: CASSLEAYGTGYSEQFF.

To note about this clonotype: One end of the junction does not line up with germline, which may come from a read error. J is TRBJ2-7 and V is TRBV20-1; D is unclear. Germline CDR1 DFQATT, CDR2 SNEGSKA (reference sequence). There are 9 residues in the CDR3. CDR3 loop: CSAGYEEYF. In DNA form, the CDR3 reads TGCAGTGCTGGATACGAGGAGTACTTC.

This chain links TRBV5-1 with TRBJ2-2; 10 positions agree with TRBD2. V lost 0 bases, J lost 0 bases, and 2 bases stayed unmatched. Germline V gene sequence: CDR1 SGHRS, CDR2 YFSETQ. CDR3 length: 17 amino acids. The DNA of the CDR3 is TGCGCCAGCAGCTTGGTGGGACTAGCGTCGAACACCGGGGAGCTGTTTTTT. This gives the protein CASSLVGLASNTGELFF.

This clonotype was counted a few times. The J gene is TRBJ2-7, the V gene TRBV7-2; 7 bases are shared with TRBD2. The CDR3 has 14 residues. Germline values: CDR1 SGHTA, CDR2 FQGNSA. Trimming cost V 1 base and J 3 bases; bases outside gene matches: 3. The CDR3 loop is CASSLGREYYEQYF. The CDR3 nucleotides are TGTGCCAGCAGCTTAGGGCGGGAGTACTACGAGCAGTACTTC.

This clonotype occurred a few times. The CDR3 DNA follows: TGTGCCAGCAGCAAATGGGGAGTCACTGAAGCTTTCTTT. Amino acid sequence: CASSKWGVTEAFF. This chain joins TRBV21-1 and TRBJ1-1. TRBV21-1 is tagged as a pseudogene. This CDR3 has 13 amino acids.

J is TRBJ1-6 and V is TRBV24-1; D unresolved. V dropped 10 bases and J dropped 2 bases, with 8 bases sitting between them. This CDR3 has 13 residues. Germline V gene data show CDR1 as KGHDR and CDR2 as SFDVKD. CDR3 region: CATQATYNSPLHF. The CDR3 DNA is TGTGCCACACAAGCTACCTATAATTCACCCCTCCACTTT.

There are a few counts of this clonotype. V usage is TRBV30 and J usage is TRBJ2-7; D may correspond to TRBD1 or TRBD2 (5 bases each). Trimming took off 1 base at V and 2 bases at J, with 9 bases between the two ends. The CDR3 runs to 13 residues. Germline values: CDR1 GTSNPN, CDR2 SVGIG (reference sequence). Written as DNA, the CDR3 is TGTGCCTGGAGTGCCCGGGACCCCTACGAGCAGTACTTC. Protein: CAWSARDPYEQYF.

This clonotype has a handful of counts. The V gene is TRBV7-2, the J gene TRBJ2-7; TRBD2 agrees at 7 bases. V lost 5 bases, J lost 2 bases, and 9 bases stayed unmatched. The length of the CDR3 is 15 residues. Germline CDR1 is SGHTA and CDR2 is FQGNSA. Written as DNA, the CDR3 is TGTGCCAGCAGCACTCTCCCCGGGACTACCTACGAGCAGTACTTC. Protein sequence: CASSTLPGTTYEQYF.

This clonotype was found a few times. The chain is built from TRBV20-1 and TRBJ2-7, with no clear D. CDR1 is DFQATT, CDR2 SNEGSKA, per germline (reference sequence). Trimming removed 3 bases from V and 3 bases from J, with 9 bases in between. The CDR3 has 12 amino acids. CDR3 nucleotide sequence: TGCAGTGCTAGTAATAGGGACTACGAGCAGTACTTC. It translates to CSASNRDYEQYF.

A few counts support this clonotype. This chain uses TRBV7-2 with TRBJ2-2; the D is unclear. There are 14 residues in the CDR3. Germline V gene data show CDR1 as SGHTA and CDR2 as FQGNSA. V was clipped by 1 base and J by 4 bases, with 7 bases between them. The CDR3 spells CASSLDLVTGELFF. Written as DNA, the CDR3 is TGTGCCAGCAGCTTAGACCTAGTCACCGGGGAGCTGTTTTTT.

This clonotype was counted between two and nine times. The chain links TRBV5-1 to TRBJ2-5; 8 nucleotides match TRBD2. Trimming removed 2 bases from V and 4 bases from J; junction bases left unmatched: 4. The germline V gene encodes CDR1 SGHRS and CDR2 YFSETQ. The CDR3 is 14 amino acids. DNA of the CDR3: TGCGCCAGCAGCTTTCTAGCGGGTTCAGAGACCCAGTACTTC. This translates into CASSFLAGSETQYF.

The CDR3 DNA follows: TGTGCCAGCAGATTCCGACAGGGGTACGAGCAGTACTTC. Its translation: CASRFRQGYEQYF. The rearrangement joins TRBV6-6 to TRBJ2-7, with 8 bases matching TRBD1. CDR3 size: 13 residues. Germline CDR1 MNHNY, CDR2 SVGAGI (reference sequence). With 6 bases clipped from V and 4 bases from J, the junction kept 5 bases outside the gene matches.

As DNA, the CDR3 is TGTGCAAGTCGCTGGAACAGGTCGGGCAGCGGGAGACCCTCGGGGGAGCAGTACTTC. Translation gives CASRWNRSGSGRPSGEQYF. The rearrangement links TRBV12-2 to TRBJ2-7; the table gives TRBD2 as D, unverified against the DNA. TRBV12-2 is listed as a pseudogene. This CDR3 comprises 19 residues.

There are a few counts of this clonotype. This rearrangement joins TRBV3-1 to TRBJ2-7, with D hard to call. Germline lookup yields CDR1 LGHDT and CDR2 YNNKEL (reference sequence). Trimming cost V 4 bases and J 9 bases, with 16 bases left between them. The CDR3 is 13 amino acids. The CDR3 loop is CASSPDDWAVQYF. The CDR3 DNA follows: TGTGCCAGCAGCCCCGATGACTGGGCGGTGCAGTACTTC.